A selection of T cell receptor beta chains follows, all from one sample in a study of regulatory T cells in long-lasting Graves disease. TCRdb re-called the multiplex PCR reads with MiXCR, one entry per CDR3 protein. The sample has roughly 450,000 distinct CDR3 sequences; 20% to 25% are singletons. This material consisted of peripheral blood mononuclear cells (PBMCs), taken when the disease was refractory, from a patient treated with antithyroid drugs. These TCRs come from a female donor with Graves disease. Both conserved end residues are part of each CDR3. The order of the fields is D gene, CDR3 length, V gene, clone size, J gene, CDR3 DNA, CDR3 protein. The D gene is left open where the match is weak. Not every row has a clone size; where given, it reads once, few, many or a size class.

TRBD2	18	TRBV13	few	TRBJ2-7	TGTGCCAGCAGCCAGGAGAGACTAGCGGGAGGGGATTACTACGAGCAGTACTTC	CASSQERLAGGDYYEQYF
-	14	TRBV15	many	TRBJ1-4	TGTGCCACCAGCAGAGATGTGAAGAATGAAAAACTGTTTTTT	CATSRDVKNEKLFF
-	15	TRBV11-1	few	TRBJ2-2	TGTGCCAGCAGCTTTAATGACGGACACACCGGGGAGCTGTTTTTT	CASSFNDGHTGELFF
-	16	TRBV5-1	few	TRBJ2-2	TGCGCCAGCAGCTTGGTTGGGGGGCGAGGAACCGGGGAGCTGCTTTTT	CASSLVGGRGTGELLF
TRBD1	12	TRBV20-1	-	TRBJ2-7	TGCAGTGCTTGGGACAGGGACTACGAGCAGTACTTC	CSAWDRDYEQYF
-	14	TRBV2	many	TRBJ1-1	TGTGCCAGCAGAAGTCGACAGTTGAACACTGAAGCTTTCTTT	CASRSRQLNTEAFF
-	14	TRBV4-1	-	TRBJ2-7	TGCGCCAGCAGCCAAAGGGCAGGATGGAACGAGCAGTACTTC	CASSQRAGWNEQYF
-	13	TRBV12-3/TRBV12-4	many	TRBJ2-2	TGTGCCGGGAGGACTTCGAACACCGGGGAGCTGTTTTTT	CAGRTSNTGELFF
TRBD2	16	TRBV28	many	TRBJ2-7	TGTGCCAGCACCGGACTAGCGGGAGGTAGCTCCTACGAGCAGTACTTC	CASTGLAGGSSYEQYF
TRBD2	16	TRBV3-1	-	TRBJ2-5	TGTGCCAGCAGCCTCCTTCGGTTCGCGGGAGGAGAGACCCAGTACTTC	CASSLLRFAGGETQYF
TRBD1	16	TRBV19	few	TRBJ2-7	TGTGCCAGTAGTATTTCCGCGGGACAGGGAACTGGCGAGCAGTACTTC	CASSISAGQGTGEQYF
-	17	TRBV19	few	TRBJ2-7	TGTGCCAGTAGTACCCGGCCCACAGGGCAACATTCCTACGAGCAGTACTTC	CASSTRPTGQHSYEQYF
-	12	TRBV5-1	few	TRBJ2-5	TGCGCCAGCCATACAGGGTTGGAGACCCAGTACTTC	CASHTGLETQYF
-	15	TRBV7-2	once	TRBJ1-2	TGTGCCAGCAGCTTAGGCCCGGGAGGCAGCTATGGCTACACCTTC	CASSLGPGGSYGYTF
TRBD1	15	TRBV7-2	few	TRBJ2-3	TGTGCCAGCAGCTTACACGGGACAGCGGCAGATACGCAGTATTTT	CASSLHGTAADTQYF
-	13	TRBV5-1	many	TRBJ1-2	TGCGCCAGCAGCTTGGGTCATCGGCGTGGCTACACCTTC	CASSLGHRRGYTF
-	16	TRBV20-1	-	TRBJ2-2	TGCAGTGCTAGAGTTCAAGCGGAACTGAACACCGGGGAGCTGTTTTTT	CSARVQAELNTGELFF
-	13	TRBV18	many	TRBJ2-5	TGTGCCAGCTCAGCGGACAGAAGAGGGACCCAGTACTTC	CASSADRRGTQYF
TRBD2	15	TRBV12-3/TRBV12-4	many	TRBJ2-2	TGTGCCAGCAGTACTAGCGGGAGGCTCGTCGGGGAGCTGTTTTTT	CASSTSGRLVGELFF
-	14	TRBV12-3/TRBV12-4	-	TRBJ2-7	TGTGCCAGCAGCCGCCGAGTAGCGGCCTACGAGCAGTACTTC	CASSRRVAAYEQYF
TRBD1	17	TRBV5-5	-	TRBJ2-5	TGTGCCAGCAGCTTGCTGGCAGGGACAGGGTTGAAAGAGACCCAGTACTTC	CASSLLAGTGLKETQYF
TRBD1	14	TRBV12-5	-	TRBJ1-4	TGTGCTAGTGGGCCACCGGGACAGGACGAAAAACTGTTTTTT	CASGPPGQDEKLFF
-	15	TRBV28	-	TRBJ1-3	TGTGCCAGCAGTCGGGCAGCGACCTCTGGAAACACCATATATTTT	CASSRAATSGNTIYF
-	15	TRBV6-1	-	TRBJ1-1	TGTGCCAGCAGTGAAGAACTAGGGAAAGACACTGAAGCTTTCTTT	CASSEELGKDTEAFF
-	11	TRBV20-1	many	TRBJ1-2	TGCAGTGCTAGCTCTCACTATGGCTACACCTTC	CSASSHYGYTF